The clone carrying this T cell receptor beta chain has ten or more counts. RNA-based 3' RACE libraries used unique molecular identifiers. TCRdb re-called the 3' RACE reads with MiXCR, one entry per CDR3 protein. The sample records some 90,000 distinct CDR3 sequences, 6.9% being singletons. The data originate from a study of HIV-infected children after antiretroviral therapy interruption. The sample's treatment: PENTA 11 planned treatment interruption arm or continuous ART arm. From thawed PBMCs, naive CD4+ CD45RA+ CD45RO- T cells were sorted. V gave up 4 bases and J gave up 7 bases, with 16 bases separating them. Per germline, CDR1 SQVTM and CDR2 ANQGSEA. There are 13 residues in the CDR3.

V and J are TRBV29-1 and TRBJ1-1, with TRBD1 as a possible D gene (5 bases). Sequences were derived from CD45RA+ CD4+ T cells from PBMCs, pooled from several time points, sampled from a donor given antiretroviral therapy, either interrupted or continuous. As for subset: naive CD4+ CD45RA+ CD45RO- T cells. The sequence came from a pool of human donors with HIV. CDR3: CSVGRVGESEAFF. In DNA, the CDR3 is TGCAGCGTTGGCAGGGTTGGTGAAAGTGAAGCTTTCTTT.